The 10 T cell receptor beta chains below all came from one sample that was sequenced in a study of patients and donors after allogeneic stem cell transplantation (dated by TCRdb to between 2020 and 2021). The library was made by RT-PCR. Instrument used: NextSeq 550. TCRdb's own reprocessing of the public reads used fastp at Q25 and MiXCR and kept productive beta chains. Each record represents a unique CDR3 protein, reported with the most common genes and DNA among its rows. For this sample the table gives roughly 880,000 distinct CDR3 sequences, of which approximately 19% were detected only once. The ten top clones hold 6% of the sample. What was sequenced was blood, either unsorted or a sorted T cell fraction (not recorded which). Every receptor here comes from a human donor who was either an allogeneic HSCT recipient or a stem cell or donor lymphocyte infusion donor (not recorded which). It is not recorded whose cells these are; they may come from a transplant donor.

This rearrangement joins TRBV5-1 to TRBJ2-7, with D perhaps assigned TRBD1 or TRBD2 (5 bases each). V was cut by 6 bases and J by 3 bases, with 19 bases left in between. The CDR3 length is 15 residues. CDR1 is SGHRS and CDR2 is YFSETQ in the germline V gene. CDR3 amino acids: CASKFSRGVLYEQYF. In DNA form, the CDR3 reads TGCGCCAGCAAGTTCTCGCGAGGGGTTCTCTACGAGCAGTACTTC. The variable domain in full, with the rest retrieved from reference TRBV5-1 and TRBJ2-7, is KAGVTQTPRYLIKTRGQQVTLSCSPISGHRSVSWYQQTPGQGLQFLFEYFSETQRNKGNFPGRFSGRQFSNSRSEMNVSTLELGDSALYLCASKFSRGVLYEQYFGPGTRLTVT.

The chain carries TRBV5-1 and TRBJ2-7, with 11 nucleotides matching TRBD2. CDR1 is SGHRS and CDR2 is YFSETQ in the germline V gene. J lost 6 bases, V lost 4 bases, and 12 bases had no gene match. The CDR3 loop spans 16 amino acids. This CDR3 is CASSPGTSGSHLEQYF. The CDR3 nucleotides read TGCGCCAGCAGCCCTGGCACTAGCGGGAGCCACCTCGAGCAGTACTTC. Based on the CDR3 plus reference TRBV5-1 and TRBJ2-7, the full variable domain is KAGVTQTPRYLIKTRGQQVTLSCSPISGHRSVSWYQQTPGQGLQFLFEYFSETQRNKGNFPGRFSGRQFSNSRSEMNVSTLELGDSALYLCASSPGTSGSHLEQYFGPGTRLTVT.

This CDR3 is CASFGRLAFFQSSYNEQFF. The CDR3 region has the DNA TGTGCCAGCTTTGGGCGGCTAGCTTTTTTCCAGAGCTCCTACAATGAGCAGTTCTTC. This chain connects TRBV28 to TRBJ2-1, with D possibly matching TRBD2 (5 bases). With 8 bases removed from V and 0 bases from J, the gap between germline ends came to 26 bases. This CDR3 has 19 residues. Germline V gene data show CDR1 as MDHEN and CDR2 as SYDVKM. The entire variable domain, with the rest obtained from reference TRBV28 and TRBJ2-1, is as follows: DVKVTQSSRYLVKRTGEKVFLECVQDMDHENMFWYRQDPGLGLRLIYFSYDVKMKEKGDIPEGYSVSREKKERFSLILESASTNQTSMYLCASFGRLAFFQSSYNEQFFGPGTRLTVL.

The chain recombines TRBV19 with TRBJ2-7; 8 bases map to TRBD1. V was pared by 6 bases and J by 7 bases, with 5 bases of the junction left unmatched. The CDR3 length is 12 residues. In germline, CDR1 is LNHDA, CDR2 SQIVND (reference sequence). As DNA, the CDR3 is TGTGCCAGTAGCCAGGGGGCGAGGGAGCAGTACTTC. Translation gives CASSQGAREQYF.

This clonotype was counted between two and nine times. The V call is TRBV9, the J call TRBJ1-2; D not certain. Trimming left V 3 bases short and J 0 bases short, with 6 bases between. The germline V gene has CDR1 SGDLS and CDR2 YYNGEE. This CDR3 has 13 residues. As DNA, the CDR3 is TGTGCCAGCAGCGCCAGATCTAACTATGGCTACACCTTC. Encoded protein: CASSARSNYGYTF.

This chain connects TRBV11-2 to TRBJ1-3; perhaps TRBD1 as D (5 bases). This CDR3 spans 18 amino acids. The V gene's germline CDR1 is SGHAT and CDR2 FQNNGV. The germline V and J ends were trimmed by 4 bases and 1 base, with 20 bases remaining between them. This chain's CDR3 is CASSSHTRAPISGNTIYF. CDR3 sequence (DNA): TGTGCCAGCAGCTCGCACACCAGGGCCCCGATATCTGGAAACACCATATATTTT.

The gene calls are TRBV29-1 and TRBJ1-2; 8 bases agree with TRBD1. The CDR3 is 12 amino acids. Trimming took 6 bases from V and 7 from J; bases not matched to a gene: 7. The germline V gene encodes CDR1 SQVTM and CDR2 ANQGSEA. The DNA for the CDR3 is TGCAGCGTAAAGACAGGGGAGGGTGGCTACACCTTC. It is translated as CSVKTGEGGYTF.

As for this clonotype: Germline and junction disagree at one end, which may indicate a read error. The chain employs TRBV9 and TRBJ2-1; D is unclear. Germline V lookup: CDR1 SGDLS, CDR2 YYNGEE. The CDR3 consists of 14 residues. CDR3 sequence (DNA): TGTGCCAGCAGCGCCGTCAGCTCCTACAATAAGCAGTTCTTC. Protein product: CASSAVSSYNKQFF.

The J gene is TRBJ2-3, the V gene TRBV27; D possibly matches TRBD1 or TRBD2 (5 bases each). The CDR3 sequence is 14 residues long. Trimming removed 7 bases from V and 6 bases from J, with 17 bases in between. Germline CDR1 reads MNHEY; CDR2 reads SMNVEV (reference sequence). This chain's CDR3 is CASTWGTARDTQYF. The CDR3 DNA reads as TGTGCCAGCACCTGGGGGACCGCCAGGGATACGCAGTATTTT.

This chain uses TRBV12-3 or TRBV12-4 with TRBJ1-3; D is possibly TRBD1 (6 bases). The germline V and J ends were trimmed by 6 bases and 0 bases, with 15 bases remaining between them. This CDR3 is 16 amino acids long. CDR3 residues: CASSPTGPGSGNTIYF. The CDR3 DNA follows: TGTGCCAGCAGCCCAACAGGGCCCGGCTCTGGAAACACCATATATTTT.